The 23 T cell receptor beta chains below come from one sample, sequenced in a study of blood T cell repertoires in COVID-19. Using immunoSEQ multiplex PCR, the repertoire was profiled, and TCRdb retains in-frame clones only, with some absent. Of 200,000 to 250,000 clones in the sample, 75% to 90% are singletons; the top ten hold around 8%. Sequencing was performed on peripheral blood. The receptors come from a woman aged 80 or over with COVID-19, enrolled during active disease.

This rearrangement joins TRBV24-1 to TRBJ2-3; 9 bases agree with TRBD1. Germline CDR1 and CDR2: KGHDR and SFDVKD. V lost 3 bases and J lost 5; bases outside the gene matches: 8. The CDR3 totals 16 residues. CDR3 sequence reads: CATSDLTGGEEDTQYF. CDR3 nucleotide sequence: TGTGCCACCAGTGATCTCACAGGGGGCGAGGAAGATACGCAGTATTTT.

The chain combines TRBV6-5 with TRBJ1-4; D possibly corresponds to TRBD1 (5 bases). Trimming pared 8 bases from V and 6 bases from J, leaving 10 bases between. This CDR3 spans 12 amino acids. Germline lookup yields CDR1 MNHEY and CDR2 SVGAGI. The DNA of the CDR3 is TGTGCCAGCCGGGGGTGGGATGAAAAACTGTTTTTT. This sequence encodes CASRGWDEKLFF.

With respect to this clone: The same CDR3 arises from other DNA sequences in this sample as well. This chain joins TRBV7-3 and TRBJ1-1; a weak D match, TRBD1 (6 bases). The V end lost 1 base, the J end lost 1 base, and 10 bases lay between the germline ends. This CDR3 is built from 15 residues. CDR1 and CDR2 from the germline V gene are SGHTA and FQGTGA. The chain's CDR3 is CASSLSPGANTEAFF. CDR3 sequence (DNA): TGTGCCAGCAGCTTAAGCCCAGGGGCGAACACTGAAGCTTTCTTT.

V and J are TRBV12-3 or TRBV12-4 and TRBJ1-2, with D unclear. Trimming stripped 2 bases from V and 8 bases from J, with 12 bases between. The CDR3 runs to 13 residues. The CDR3 DNA reads TGTGCCAGCAGTTTAATAACCTCCGGGGGCTACACCTTC. Amino acids: CASSLITSGGYTF.

The CDR3 DNA is TGTGCCAGCAGTTTCGAGTCCCGGAACACTGAAGCTTTCTTT. Translated, it gives CASSFESRNTEAFF. The gene calls are TRBV28 and TRBJ1-1; D call uncertain. The germline V gene has CDR1 MDHEN and CDR2 SYDVKM. CDR3 length: 14 amino acids. V dropped 3 bases and J dropped 1 base, with 9 bases sitting between them.

In the case of this clone: Other DNA sequences of this sample code for an identical CDR3. V and J are TRBV18 and TRBJ2-7, with TRBD1 matching over 7 bases. This CDR3 region has 15 residues. Unmatched junction bases numbered 4, after V lost 2 bases and J lost 0 bases. CDR1 and CDR2 (germline): KGHSH, LQKENI. The CDR3 DNA reads TGTGCCAGCTCACCAGTGACAGGGAGCTCCTACGAGCAGTACTTC. Its protein is CASSPVTGSSYEQYF.

The chain's CDR3 is CASRTQGSYGYTF. In DNA form, the CDR3 reads TGTGCCAGCCGAACTCAGGGTAGCTATGGCTACACCTTC. V usage is TRBV5-6 and J usage is TRBJ1-2, with D maybe TRBD1 (5 bases). Germline CDR1 is SGHDT and CDR2 is YYEEEE. V dropped 7 bases and J dropped 4 bases, with 14 bases sitting between them. This CDR3 comprises 13 residues.

This chain links TRBV19 with TRBJ2-1; perhaps TRBD1 as D (5 bases). The CDR3 is made up of 12 amino acids. Between the trimmed V and J ends, which lost 5 bases and 12 bases, there was a span of 14 bases. CDR1 and CDR2 (germline): LNHDA, SQIVND (reference sequence). The CDR3 region is CASSAQDDTQFF. The CDR3 nucleotides read TGTGCCAGTAGTGCACAGGACGACACGCAGTTCTTC.

V gene TRBV12-5 combines with J gene TRBJ1-3; no reliable D call. The V gene lost 5 bases and the J gene lost 1 base, with 9 bases spanning the gap. The V gene's germline CDR1 is LGHNT and CDR2 FRNRAP. This CDR3 region has 14 residues. CDR3 sequence reads: CASGPQSSGNTIYF. The CDR3 region has the DNA TGTGCTAGTGGTCCACAGTCTTCTGGAAACACCATATATTTT.

The chain joins TRBV2 to TRBJ1-1; TRBD1 is a possible D gene (6 bases). The CDR3 is 16 residues long. Deletions cut 0 bases from V and 4 bases from J, with 15 bases between. Germline CDR1 and CDR2: SNHLY and FYNNEI. The CDR3 DNA sequence: TGTGCCAGCAGTGAAGCAGGGGGGGGTGGAGGCACTGAAGCTTTCTTT. This sequence encodes CASSEAGGGGGTEAFF. Combining the CDR3 with reference TRBV2 and TRBJ1-1 gives the whole variable domain EPEVTQTPSHQVTQMGQEVILRCVPISNHLYFYWYRQILGQKVEFLVSFYNNEISEKSEIFDDQFSVERPDGSNFTLKIRSTKLEDSAMYFCASSEAGGGGGTEAFFGQGTRLTVV.

The V call is TRBV18, the J call TRBJ1-2, with 7 bases matching TRBD1. Trimming removed 3 bases from V and 4 bases from J; junction bases left unmatched: 14. The CDR3 extends over 17 amino acids. CDR1 is KGHSH and CDR2 is LQKENI in the germline V gene. CDR3 coding DNA: TGTGCCAGCTCACCCGAAGGGCTTGGAAGGGGGCCCTATGGCTACACCTTC. Residues: CASSPEGLGRGPYGYTF.

The V gene is TRBV27, the J gene TRBJ1-4; 10 nucleotides line up with TRBD1. The V gene end was trimmed by 6 bases and the J gene end by 7 bases; junction bases not matched to a gene: 5. The CDR3 is made up of 14 amino acids. In germline, CDR1 is MNHEY, CDR2 SMNVEV (reference sequence). The CDR3 sequence is CASSSDRGLEKLFF. CDR3 in DNA: TGTGCCAGCAGCTCAGACAGGGGGCTTGAAAAACTGTTTTTT.

This clone was found once. The chain combines TRBV19 with TRBJ2-3, with 12 bases aligning to TRBD2. CDR1 and CDR2 (germline): LNHDA, SQIVND (reference sequence). Trimming removed 2 bases from V and 6 bases from J; junction bases left unmatched: 6. The CDR3 totals 16 residues. The CDR3: CASSIQGLAGFDTQYF. The DNA for the CDR3 is TGTGCCAGTAGTATACAAGGACTAGCGGGATTCGATACGCAGTATTTT.

The rearrangement uses TRBV5-4 and TRBJ2-1, with no clear D. This CDR3 is 14 amino acids long. Germline V lookup: CDR1 SGHNT, CDR2 YYREEE (reference sequence). The ends were cut back, 2 bases at V and 8 bases at J, with 14 bases in the middle. The CDR3 DNA follows: TGTGCCAGCAGCTTCGACACAACCTCGTATGAGCAGTTCTTC. This encodes CASSFDTTSYEQFF.

The genes are TRBV28 and TRBJ1-5, with TRBD1 matching 10 bases. Germline values: CDR1 MDHEN, CDR2 SYDVKM. This CDR3 contains 15 residues. V gave up 6 bases and J gave up 6 bases; unmatched junction bases: 8. The CDR3 protein is CASRTRGQGIQPQHF. Written as DNA, the CDR3 is TGTGCCAGCAGAACACGGGGACAGGGGATTCAGCCCCAGCATTTT.

The J gene is TRBJ1-5, the V gene TRBV2; TRBD1 agrees at 8 bases. The germline gives CDR1 SNHLY, CDR2 FYNNEI. The CDR3 contains 21 residues. Trimming at V came to 3 bases and at J to 0 bases, leaving 19 bases not matched to a gene. The chain's CDR3 is CASSDRARLQGVQYSNQPQHF. DNA of the CDR3: TGTGCCAGCAGTGACAGGGCTAGGCTACAGGGGGTCCAATATAGCAATCAGCCCCAGCATTTT.

The V and J genes are TRBV27 and TRBJ2-5; TRBD2 aligns across 11 bases. The CDR3 runs to 17 residues. Per the germline V gene, CDR1 is MNHEY and CDR2 is SMNVEV (reference sequence). The V gene end was trimmed by 5 bases and the J gene end by 4 bases; junction bases not matched to a gene: 12. This chain's CDR3 is CASSPFTSGSGRETQYF. The CDR3 region has the DNA TGTGCCAGCAGTCCTTTTACTAGCGGGAGTGGTAGAGAGACCCAGTACTTC.

The chain uses TRBV10-3 and TRBJ2-3; 10 nucleotides align to TRBD2. Trimming cost V 7 bases and J 1 base; bases outside gene matches: 5. The CDR3 extends over 15 amino acids. Germline assignment: CDR1 ENHRY and CDR2 SYGVKD. The CDR3 bases are TGTGCCATCAAAGTAGGGACTAGCGGCACAGATACGCAGTATTTT. The encoded protein is CAIKVGTSGTDTQYF.

V usage is TRBV5-6 and J usage is TRBJ2-7, with D unclear. The V gene's germline CDR1 is SGHDT and CDR2 YYEEEE. The CDR3 runs 12 residues. Trimming pared 3 bases from V and 6 bases from J, leaving 10 bases between. In DNA, the CDR3 is TGTGCCAGCAGCTCTACTTTCGGCGAGCAGTACTTC. Its translation: CASSSTFGEQYF.

V is TRBV7-9 and J is TRBJ1-1; tentative D call: TRBD1 (5 bases). The ends were cut back, 3 bases at V and 4 bases at J, with 9 bases in the middle. The length of the CDR3 is 13 residues. Germline loops: CDR1 SEHNR, CDR2 FQNEAQ (reference sequence). The CDR3, as DNA: TGTGCCAGCAGCTTCGTGGGGGGCACTGAAGCTTTCTTT. Encoded protein: CASSFVGGTEAFF.

This clone occurred a few times. The rearrangement uses TRBV2 and TRBJ2-7; D possibly corresponds to TRBD1 (6 bases). This CDR3 has 15 amino acids. V dropped 2 bases and J dropped 2 bases, with 13 bases sitting between them. Germline V gene data show CDR1 as SNHLY and CDR2 as FYNNEI. The CDR3 region has the DNA TGTGCCAGCAGTGAAATTTTGGACAGACCCTACGAGCAGTACTTC. Translation: CASSEILDRPYEQYF. Variable domain in full (rest from reference TRBV2 and TRBJ2-7): EPEVTQTPSHQVTQMGQEVILRCVPISNHLYFYWYRQILGQKVEFLVSFYNNEISEKSEIFDDQFSVERPDGSNFTLKIRSTKLEDSAMYFCASSEILDRPYEQYFGPGTRLTVT.

V and J are TRBV30 and TRBJ1-6, with TRBD1 as a possible D gene (6 bases). V was shortened by 7 bases and J by 10 bases, with 17 bases between the two germline ends. The CDR3 contains 13 residues. Germline values: CDR1 GTSNPN, CDR2 SVGIG (reference sequence). The DNA of the CDR3 is TGTGCCTCTAGAACGTCAGGGGAATCACCCCTCCACTTT. Its translation: CASRTSGESPLHF.

The rearrangement uses TRBV18 and TRBJ2-6, with D uncertain. This CDR3 has 14 residues. Germline V CDR1 and CDR2: KGHSH, LQKENI. Trimming cost V 0 bases and J 6 bases, with 6 bases left between them. CDR3 nucleotides: TGTGCCAGCTCACCACCCGTAAAGGCCAACGTCCTGACTTTC. Translated, it gives CASSPPVKANVLTF.